This T cell receptor beta chain was retrieved from a study of blood T cell repertoires in COVID-19. Study in general: Both acute and convalescent COVID-19 samples were obtained from the United States, Italy and Spain.

TCRdb keeps only in-frame clones here, not all; method: immunoSEQ multiplex PCR. The table has about 99,000 clones, just over 85% seen once. With 6 bases clipped from V and 4 bases from J, the junction kept 6 bases outside the gene matches. This CDR3 comprises 14 residues. The germline V gene has CDR1 SGDLS and CDR2 YYNGEE. The sample consisted of peripheral blood. The chain couples TRBV9 to TRBJ1-4; 7 bases map to TRBD1. The TCR was taken from a woman in her sixties in a cohort sampled during active or convalescent COVID-19. The CDR3 loop is CASNLGQLNEKLFF. CDR3 sequence (DNA): TGTGCCAGCAACCTGGGACAGCTTAATGAAAAACTGTTTTTT.